This section outlines one T cell receptor beta chain sequence together with its context. This sample is drawn from a study of human T cells and chemical hapten exposure. Study overall: Minor volume differences among pooled libraries chiefly drove per-sample TCR yield variation.

The library put unique molecular identifiers onto individual cDNA molecules. Each CDR3 protein is one row after TCRdb ran MiXCR on the RACE reads. The sample has some 93,000 distinct CDR3 sequences, about 8.6% seen once; the top ten hold 2.9%. Time point reported: healthy volunteer bleed at 2 weeks. Sequencing started from total RNA isolated from unfractionated whole blood. The J segment lost 6 bases and the V segment lost 2 bases, leaving 4 bases of the junction unmatched. There are 15 residues in the CDR3. CDR1 and CDR2 from the germline V gene are MGHRA and YSYEKL. The receptor comes from a female donor in good health. Some clones in this sample may be carry-over from other donors' samples. The chain carries TRBV4-1 and TRBJ2-1; 10 bases are shared with TRBD2. The specimen was whole blood. The CDR3 DNA reads as TGCGCCAGCAGCCAACTAGCGGGAGTCGGCAATGAGCAGTTCTTC. Translation: CASSQLAGVGNEQFF.